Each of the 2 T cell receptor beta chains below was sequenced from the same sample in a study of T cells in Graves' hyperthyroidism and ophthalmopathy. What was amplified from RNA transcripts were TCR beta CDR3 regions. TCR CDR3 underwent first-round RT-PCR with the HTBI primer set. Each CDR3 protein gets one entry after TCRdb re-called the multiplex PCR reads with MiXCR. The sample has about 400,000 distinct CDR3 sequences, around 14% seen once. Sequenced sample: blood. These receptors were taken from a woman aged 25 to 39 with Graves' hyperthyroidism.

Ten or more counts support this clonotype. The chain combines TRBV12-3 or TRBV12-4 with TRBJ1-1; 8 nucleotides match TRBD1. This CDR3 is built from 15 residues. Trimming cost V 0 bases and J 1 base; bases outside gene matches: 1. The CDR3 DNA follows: TGTGCCAGCAGTTTAGCGGGACAGGCGAACACTGAAGCTTTCTTT. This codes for CASSLAGQANTEAFF.

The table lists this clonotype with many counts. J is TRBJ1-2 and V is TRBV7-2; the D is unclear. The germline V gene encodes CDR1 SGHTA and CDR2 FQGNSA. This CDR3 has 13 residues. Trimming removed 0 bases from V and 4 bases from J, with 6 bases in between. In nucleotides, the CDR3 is TGTGCCAGCAGCTTAGCACAGATCTATGGCTACACCTTC. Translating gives CASSLAQIYGYTF.